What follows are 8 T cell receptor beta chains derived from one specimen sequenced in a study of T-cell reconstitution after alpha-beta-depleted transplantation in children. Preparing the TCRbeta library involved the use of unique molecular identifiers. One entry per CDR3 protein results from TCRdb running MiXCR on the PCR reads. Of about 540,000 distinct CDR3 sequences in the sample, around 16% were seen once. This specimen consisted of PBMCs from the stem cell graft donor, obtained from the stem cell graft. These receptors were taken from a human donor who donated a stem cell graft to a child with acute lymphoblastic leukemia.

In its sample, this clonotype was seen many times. In DNA, the CDR3 is TGTGCCAGCAGCCTCGACCGATACACTGAAGCTTTCTTT. Encoded protein: CASSLDRYTEAFF. The rearrangement links TRBV9 to TRBJ1-1; D remains unclear. The CDR3 length is 13 residues. V dropped 4 bases and J dropped 3 bases, with 10 bases sitting between them. CDR1 and CDR2 from the germline V gene are SGDLS and YYNGEE. The whole variable domain, remainder taken from reference TRBV9 and TRBJ1-1, is DSGVTQTPKHLITATGQRVTLRCSPRSGDLSVYWYQQSLDQGLQFLIQYYNGEERAKGNILERFSAQQFPDLHSELNLSSLELGDSALYFCASSLDRYTEAFFGQGTRLTVV.

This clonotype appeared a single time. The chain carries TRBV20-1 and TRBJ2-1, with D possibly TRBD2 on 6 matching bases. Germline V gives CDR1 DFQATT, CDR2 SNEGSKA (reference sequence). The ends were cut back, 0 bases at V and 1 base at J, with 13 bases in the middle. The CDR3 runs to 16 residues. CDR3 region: CSARDGVRDSYNEQFF. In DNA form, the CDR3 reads TGCAGTGCTAGAGATGGGGTGCGGGATTCCTACAATGAGCAGTTCTTC.

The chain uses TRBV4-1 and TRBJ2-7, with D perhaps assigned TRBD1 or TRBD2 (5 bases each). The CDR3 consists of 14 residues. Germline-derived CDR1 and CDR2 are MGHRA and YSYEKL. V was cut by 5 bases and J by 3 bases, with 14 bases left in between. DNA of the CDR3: TGCGCCAGCAGCAAGGGACCGCTAGGCTACGAGCAGTACTTC. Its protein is CASSKGPLGYEQYF.

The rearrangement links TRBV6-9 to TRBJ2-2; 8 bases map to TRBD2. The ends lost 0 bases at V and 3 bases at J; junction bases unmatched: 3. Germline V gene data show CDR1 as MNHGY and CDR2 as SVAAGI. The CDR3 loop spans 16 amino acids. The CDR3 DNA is TGTGCCAGCAGTTATTCATTCGGGAGGGACACCGGGGAGCTGTTTTTT. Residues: CASSYSFGRDTGELFF.

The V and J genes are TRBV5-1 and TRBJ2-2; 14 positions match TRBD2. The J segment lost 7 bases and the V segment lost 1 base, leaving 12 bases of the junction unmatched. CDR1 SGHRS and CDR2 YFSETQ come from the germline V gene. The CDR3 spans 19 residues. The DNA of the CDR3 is TGCGCCAGCAGCTTGTGGCGGAGACTAGCGGGAGGGCTCAGCGGGGAGCTGTTTTTT. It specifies CASSLWRRLAGGLSGELFF.

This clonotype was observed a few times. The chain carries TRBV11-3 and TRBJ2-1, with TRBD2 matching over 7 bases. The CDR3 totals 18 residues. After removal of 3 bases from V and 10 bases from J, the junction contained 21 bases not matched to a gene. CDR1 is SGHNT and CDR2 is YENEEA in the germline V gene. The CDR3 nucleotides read TGTGCCAGCAGCTTTTTTTATCTGATTGGGGGGGGACTTTCGGAGCAGTTCTTC. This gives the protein CASSFFYLIGGGLSEQFF.

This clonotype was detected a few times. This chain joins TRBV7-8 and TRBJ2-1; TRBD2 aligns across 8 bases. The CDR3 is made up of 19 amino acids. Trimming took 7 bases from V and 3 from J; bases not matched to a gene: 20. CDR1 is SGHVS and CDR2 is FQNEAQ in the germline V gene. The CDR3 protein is CASTRQGVLGTSGYNEQFF. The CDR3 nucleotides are TGTGCCAGCACCCGCCAAGGGGTACTGGGTACTAGCGGCTACAATGAGCAGTTCTTC. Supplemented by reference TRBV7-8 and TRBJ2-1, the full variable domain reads GAGVSQSPRYKVAKRGQDVALRCDPISGHVSLFWYQQALGQGPEFLTYFQNEAQLDKSGLPSDRFFAERPEGSVSTLKIQRTQQEDSAVYLCASTRQGVLGTSGYNEQFFGPGTRLTVL.

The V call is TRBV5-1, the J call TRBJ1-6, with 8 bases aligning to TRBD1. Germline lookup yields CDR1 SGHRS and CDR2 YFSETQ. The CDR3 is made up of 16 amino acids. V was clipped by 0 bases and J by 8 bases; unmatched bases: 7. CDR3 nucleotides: TGCGCCAGCAGCTTGGGCAGGGGGCAGAAAGATTCACCCCTCCACTTT. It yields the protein CASSLGRGQKDSPLHF.